These 15 T cell receptor beta chains originate from one sample sequenced in a study of cytomegalovirus exposure and HLA in healthy donors. Amplification used 60 Vbeta primers and 13 Jbeta primers. Sequenced by immunoSEQ multiplex PCR; TCRdb stores in-frame clones only, minus some. The sample has around 100,000 clones, 70% seen once. Specimen: PBMCs. These TCRs come from a man aged 25-45 years in good health and CMV-seropositive.

This clone was seen more than once but under ten times. V is TRBV7-3 and J is TRBJ2-1; D unclear. The ends were cut back, 2 bases at V and 5 bases at J, with 10 bases in the middle. The germline gives CDR1 SGHTA, CDR2 FQGTGA. The CDR3 loop spans 14 amino acids. CDR3 DNA: TGTGCCAGCAGCTTATTGATGGCAGACAATGAGCAGTTCTTC. This translates into CASSLLMADNEQFF.

The chain couples TRBV5-1 to TRBJ1-1, with a tentative D call TRBD1 (6 bases). The CDR3 runs 14 residues. Germline CDR1 reads SGHRS; CDR2 reads YFSETQ. V was clipped by 6 bases and J by 9 bases, with 21 bases between them. The CDR3 reads CASKDLGAARKAFF. For the CDR3, the DNA is TGCGCCAGCAAAGACCTGGGGGCAGCAAGGAAAGCTTTCTTT. Using reference TRBV5-1 and TRBJ1-1 for the parts outside the CDR3, the full variable domain is KAGVTQTPRYLIKTRGQQVTLSCSPISGHRSVSWYQQTPGQGLQFLFEYFSETQRNKGNFPGRFSGRQFSNSRSEMNVSTLELGDSALYLCASKDLGAARKAFFGQGTRLTVV.

V is TRBV4-3 and J is TRBJ2-1, with D unresolved. V lost 4 bases, J lost 9 bases, and 16 bases lay in between. There are 14 residues in the CDR3. Germline values: CDR1 LGHNA, CDR2 YSLEER. The CDR3 nucleotides are TGCGCCAGCAGCCGTACCCCCGGAGTGGGTGAGCAGTTCTTC. It specifies CASSRTPGVGEQFF.

The chain is built from TRBV10-2 and TRBJ2-7; D not certain. The CDR3 is 12 amino acids. Deletions cut 6 bases from V and 4 bases from J, with 10 bases between. From germline, CDR1 is WSHSY and CDR2 SAAADI. Here the CDR3 DNA reads TGCGCCAGCAGCCTAACAGAATACGAGCAGTACTTC. Its protein is CASSLTEYEQYF.

The rearrangement uses TRBV19 and TRBJ1-2; D remains unclear. The CDR3 covers 14 residues. Germline V gives CDR1 LNHDA, CDR2 SQIVND (reference sequence). The V and J ends lost 1 base and 6 bases respectively, with 12 bases between them. The DNA of the CDR3 is TGTGCCAGTAGTATAGTTGGAGGATTTGATGGCTACACCTTC. Amino acids: CASSIVGGFDGYTF. The variable domain in full, completed from reference TRBV19 and TRBJ1-2, reads DGGITQSPKYLFRKEGQNVTLSCEQNLNHDAMYWYRQDPGQGLRLIYYSQIVNDFQKGDIAEGYSVSREKKESFPLTVTSAQKNPTAFYLCASSIVGGFDGYTFGSGTRLTVV.

This clone was detected only once. This sequence joins TRBV5-1 and TRBJ2-7; 7 nucleotides align to TRBD1. J lost 3 bases, V lost 6 bases, and 6 bases had no gene match. The CDR3 is 13 amino acids. Germline CDR1 and CDR2: SGHRS and YFSETQ. This CDR3 reads CASTTGAHYEQYV. The CDR3 DNA follows: TGCGCCAGCACCACAGGGGCCCACTACGAGCAGTACGTC.

J is TRBJ2-1 and V is TRBV2; 7 bases are shared with TRBD2. Germline trimming cut 3 bases from V and 1 base from J; bases unmatched to any gene: 6. The CDR3 sequence is 16 residues long. From germline, CDR1 is SNHLY and CDR2 FYNNEI. This chain's CDR3 is CASSERGGGSYNEQFF. In DNA, the CDR3 is TGTGCCAGCAGTGAGAGGGGCGGGGGTTCCTACAATGAGCAGTTCTTC.

The sample holds a few counts of this clone. V and J are TRBV27 and TRBJ2-7; 7 bases agree with TRBD2. The CDR3 sequence is 14 residues long. The germline V gene encodes CDR1 MNHEY and CDR2 SMNVEV (reference sequence). After removal of 4 bases from V and 2 bases from J, the junction contained 5 bases not matched to a gene. The CDR3 DNA reads TGTGCCAGCAGTTCCCTAGCGGCCCCCTACGAGCAGTACGTC. Its protein is CASSSLAAPYEQYV.

This clone showed up just a few times. The V and J genes are TRBV5-8 and TRBJ1-1; D perhaps matches TRBD1 (6 bases). In germline, CDR1 is SGHTS, CDR2 YDEGEE. The CDR3 has 12 residues. The V gene lost 3 bases and the J gene lost 7 bases, with 10 bases spanning the gap. CDR3 loop: CASSSRQVEAFF. DNA for the CDR3: TGTGCCAGCAGCTCTCGACAGGTTGAAGCTTTCTTT. Full variable domain (outside the CDR3, taken from reference TRBV5-8 and TRBJ1-1): EAGVTQSPTHLIKTRGQQATLRCSPISGHTSVYWYQQALGLGLQFLLWYDEGEERNRGNFPPRFSGRQFPNYSSELNVNALELEDSALYLCASSSRQVEAFFGQGTRLTVV.

The rearrangement joins TRBV7-6 to TRBJ2-2, with TRBD1 matching 10 bases. Trimming took 5 bases from V and 4 from J; bases not matched to a gene: 4. Germline-derived CDR1 and CDR2 are SGHVS and FNYEAQ. This CDR3 has 15 residues. The CDR3 bases are TGTGCCAGCAGCATGGACAGGGGGAGCACCGGGGAGCTGTTTTTT. Its translation is CASSMDRGSTGELFF.

The chain couples TRBV9 to TRBJ2-2; tentative D call: TRBD1 (7 bases). CDR1 is SGDLS, CDR2 YYNGEE, per germline. CDR3 size: 15 residues. V lost 0 bases and J lost 5, with 11 bases in between. Here the CDR3 reads CASSVAGGLTGELFF. Written as DNA, the CDR3 is TGTGCCAGCAGCGTAGCAGGGGGGTTAACCGGGGAGCTGTTTTTT.

This sequence joins TRBV5-4 and TRBJ1-1; D possibly corresponds to TRBD1 (6 bases). V lost 3 bases to trimming and J lost 4 bases, with 16 bases between them. CDR3 length equals 15 residues. The germline gives CDR1 SGHNT, CDR2 YYREEE (reference sequence). CDR3: CASSWEGGGGTEAFF. The CDR3 nucleotides read TGTGCCAGCAGCTGGGAGGGAGGGGGGGGCACTGAAGCTTTCTTT.

The V and J genes are TRBV19 and TRBJ2-1; D is possibly TRBD2 (5 bases). The germline V gene has CDR1 LNHDA and CDR2 SQIVND (reference sequence). V shed 0 bases and J shed 2 bases, with 8 bases lying between them. CDR3 length: 15 amino acids. CDR3 DNA sequence: TGTGCCAGTAGTATAGAGAACGGGGCCTACAATGAGCAGTTCTTC. Residues: CASSIENGAYNEQFF.

The V and J genes are TRBV6-1 and TRBJ1-2, with 9 bases aligning to TRBD1. The CDR3 is made up of 15 amino acids. Germline V lookup: CDR1 MNHNS, CDR2 SASEGT. With 5 bases clipped from V and 2 bases from J, the junction kept 6 bases outside the gene matches. CDR3: CASSKTGTGNYGYTF. In DNA form, the CDR3 reads TGTGCCAGCAGTAAAACCGGGACAGGGAACTATGGCTACACCTTC.

The V gene is TRBV6-5, the J gene TRBJ2-1; TRBD2 aligns across 11 bases. J was trimmed by 5 bases and V by 5 bases; bases with no gene match: 5. The CDR3 has 15 residues. Per germline, CDR1 MNHEY and CDR2 SVGAGI. In DNA form, the CDR3 reads TGTGCCAGCAGTCGCGTAGCGGGAGGGAACAATGAGCAGTTCTTC. This sequence encodes CASSRVAGGNNEQFF.